These T cell receptor beta chains were read from a single sample in a study of T cells in localized non-small cell lung cancer. Only in-frame clones appear in the TCRdb table, and some are missing; sequencing was by immunoSEQ multiplex PCR. This repertoire shows 20,000 to 30,000 clones, 75% to 90% found once; its top ten account for around 15%. Sequencing used peripheral blood, obtained before any cancer treatment. The receptors here all came from a female donor older than 55 with stage II squamous cell lung carcinoma. CDR3s include the opening cysteine and the closing phenylalanine or tryptophan. A D gene is named only where the DNA matches it firmly. Only part of the rows carry a size: once, few, many, or a class if the clone is expanded.

CASSFRVEGQPQHF	TGTGCCAGCAGTTTCAGGGTCGAGGGTCAGCCCCAGCATTTT	TRBJ1-5	NA	TRBV28	NA
CASSQETGGYTF	TGCGCCAGCAGCCAAGAGACTGGCGGCTACACCTTC	TRBJ1-2	NA	TRBV4-3	NA
CAGRGRKLFF	TGTGCCGGACGCGGAAGAAAACTGTTTTTT	TRBJ1-4	NA	TRBV19	once
CAWAQGSWRAQYF	TGTGCCTGGGCACAGGGCTCTTGGCGAGCCCAGTACTTC	TRBJ2-5	NA	TRBV30	NA
CASSLSPQDRGSVGELFF	TGCGCCAGCAGCTTGAGCCCTCAAGACAGGGGAAGCGTCGGGGAGCTGTTTTTT	TRBJ2-2	TRBD1	TRBV5-1	once
CASSPRGTRGYTF	TGTGCCAGCAGTCCCCGGGGGACGAGGGGCTACACCTTC	TRBJ1-2	NA	TRBV6-1	NA
CASSLGAKNIQYF	TGTGCCAGCAGTCTGGGAGCCAAAAACATTCAGTACTTC	TRBJ2-4	NA	TRBV28	once
CSVSGARGANTEAFF	TGCAGCGTTTCCGGGGCCCGGGGAGCGAACACTGAAGCTTTCTTT	TRBJ1-1	NA	TRBV29-1	NA
CASSPRQLMNTEAFF	TGTGCCAGCTCACCAAGACAGCTTATGAACACTGAAGCTTTCTTT	TRBJ1-1	NA	TRBV18	NA
CASSSQGVREKLFF	TGTGCCAGCAGTTCACAGGGGGTGAGGGAAAAACTGTTTTTT	TRBJ1-4	TRBD1	TRBV2	NA
CASSSSQSGDTQYF	TGTGCCAGCAGCTCAAGTCAAAGCGGAGATACGCAGTATTTT	TRBJ2-3	NA	TRBV11-3	NA
CASSKTGTENTGELFF	TGCGCCAGCAGCAAAACCGGGACGGAGAACACCGGGGAGCTGTTTTTT	TRBJ2-2	NA	TRBV5-1	NA
CASSSLAGGETQYF	TGTGCCAGCAGCTCGCTAGCGGGGGGGGAGACCCAGTACTTC	TRBJ2-5	TRBD2	TRBV7-8	NA
CASSDLQGDGDTQYF	TGTGCCAGCAGCGATCTACAGGGCGATGGAGATACGCAGTATTTT	TRBJ2-3	NA	TRBV2	NA
CASSPRTGNTEAFF	TGTGCCAGCAGCCCTCGGACAGGGAACACTGAAGCTTTCTTT	TRBJ1-1	TRBD1	TRBV11-3	NA
CASSPTGPRNTEAFF	TGTGCCAGCAGTCCTACCGGGCCGCGGAACACTGAAGCTTTCTTT	TRBJ1-1	NA	TRBV28	NA
CASRGTGTGSYEQYF	TGTGCCAGCAGAGGCACCGGGACAGGAAGCTACGAGCAGTACTTC	TRBJ2-7	TRBD1	TRBV6-5	NA
CATGRGQGAQGYTF	TGTGCCACCGGGCGGGGACAGGGGGCTCAAGGCTACACCTTC	TRBJ1-2	TRBD1	TRBV27	NA
CASSPTEGDEQFF	TGTGCCAGCTCACCAACAGAAGGCGATGAGCAGTTCTTC	TRBJ2-1	NA	TRBV18	once
CASSRIRERETQYF	TGTGCCAGCTCACGAATCAGGGAAAGAGAGACCCAGTACTTC	TRBJ2-5	NA	TRBV18	NA
CASSQEGHPNYGYTF	TGCGCCAGCAGCCAAGAGGGACACCCTAACTATGGCTACACCTTC	TRBJ1-2	NA	TRBV4-3	NA
CSVEDRGGSSGNTIYF	TGCAGCGTTGAAGATAGAGGAGGGAGCTCTGGAAACACCATATATTTT	TRBJ1-3	NA	TRBV29-1	NA
CASSLQGQGNTEAFF	TGTGCCAGCAGCCTTCAGGGCCAGGGCAACACTGAAGCTTTCTTT	TRBJ1-1	NA	TRBV4-2	NA
CASSQGIHQPQHF	TGTGCCAGTAGTCAGGGGATCCATCAGCCCCAGCATTTT	TRBJ1-5	NA	TRBV19	few
CASTRLAGGPEQFF	TGTGCCAGCACCCGACTAGCGGGAGGGCCCGAGCAGTTCTTC	TRBJ2-1	TRBD2	TRBV6-1	NA
CAISDPTSGRWETQYF	TGTGCCATCAGTGACCCGACTAGCGGGAGGTGGGAGACCCAGTACTTC	TRBJ2-5	TRBD2	TRBV10-3	NA
CASSIADRIDTEAFF	TGTGCCAGTAGTATAGCGGACAGGATAGACACTGAAGCTTTCTTT	TRBJ1-1	TRBD1	TRBV19	NA
CAWRNGRAGDTQYF	TGTGCCTGGAGGAACGGGAGGGCCGGAGATACGCAGTATTTT	TRBJ2-3	TRBD2	TRBV30	NA
CASSGQGASTGELFF	TGTGCCAGCAGCGGACAGGGGGCGAGCACCGGGGAGCTGTTTTTT	TRBJ2-2	TRBD1	TRBV27	NA
CASSETRHTATYEQYF	TGTGCCAGCAGTGAAACGAGACACACAGCAACCTACGAGCAGTACTTC	TRBJ2-7	NA	TRBV2	NA
CASSLASGAYEQYF	TGTGCCAGCAGCTTAGCTAGCGGGGCCTACGAGCAGTACTTC	TRBJ2-7	TRBD2	TRBV7-2	once
CASSPEPRTFSYYGYTF	TGTGCCAGCAGTCCCGAGCCCCGGACATTTTCCTACTATGGCTACACCTTC	TRBJ1-2	NA	TRBV9	NA
CAWSEGSYGEKLFF	TGTGCCTGGAGCGAAGGGAGTTATGGGGAAAAACTGTTTTTT	TRBJ1-4	NA	TRBV30	NA
CASSLVSGQGEHGYTF	TGTGCCAGCAGTCTCGTTTCGGGACAGGGAGAACATGGCTACACCTTC	TRBJ1-2	TRBD1	TRBV28	once
CASSIGQGGSPLHF	TGTGCCAGTAGTATCGGCCAGGGGGGTTCACCCCTCCACTTT	TRBJ1-6	TRBD1	TRBV19	NA
CASASGVAGVTDTQYF	TGTGCTAGTGCCTCAGGGGTAGCGGGTGTAACAGATACGCAGTATTTT	TRBJ2-3	NA	TRBV12-5	NA
CASSVTGKNEQYF	TGTGCCAGCAGTGTGACAGGGAAGAACGAGCAGTACTTC	TRBJ2-7	TRBD1	TRBV27	NA
CASSSPGQLKNIQYF	TGTGCCAGCAGTTCCCCTGGACAGCTCAAAAACATTCAGTACTTC	TRBJ2-4	NA	TRBV28	NA
CASRPSQGGSTEAFF	TGTGCCAGCAGACCCTCGCAGGGGGGGAGCACTGAAGCTTTCTTT	TRBJ1-1	TRBD1	TRBV6-1	NA
CASSPGDSSYNEQFF	TGCGCCAGCAGCCCCGGCGACAGCTCCTACAATGAGCAGTTCTTC	TRBJ2-1	NA	TRBV4-1	NA
CASSSSTASGGAETQYF	TGCGCCAGCAGCTCTTCGACTGCCAGCGGGGGTGCGGAGACCCAGTACTTC	TRBJ2-5	TRBD2	TRBV4-3	NA
CASPGARGVGDTQYF	TGTGCCAGTCCGGGGGCCAGGGGAGTGGGAGATACGCAGTATTTT	TRBJ2-3	NA	TRBV5-4	NA
CASSQDESSSYEQYF	TGCGCCAGCAGCCAAGATGAATCGAGCTCCTACGAGCAGTACTTC	TRBJ2-7	NA	TRBV4-3	NA
CASSPPGDLNTEAFF	TGTGCCAGCTCACCACCGGGGGATCTGAACACTGAAGCTTTCTTT	TRBJ1-1	NA	TRBV18	NA
CASSWNRGPEGKLFF	TGTGCCAGCAGTTGGAACAGGGGACCCGAGGGAAAACTGTTTTTT	TRBJ1-4	TRBD1	TRBV25-1	NA
CASSPSDGSGANVLTF	TGTGCCAGCAGTCCTTCAGACGGCTCTGGGGCCAACGTCCTGACTTTC	TRBJ2-6	NA	TRBV6-6	NA
CSVATGANYGYTF	TGCAGCGTTGCGACAGGGGCGAACTATGGCTACACCTTC	TRBJ1-2	TRBD1	TRBV29-1	NA
CASSPYIRSGKGTGELFF	TGTGCCAGCAGCCCCTATATTAGAAGCGGGAAAGGCACCGGGGAGCTGTTTTTT	TRBJ2-2	TRBD2	TRBV7-3	NA
CASSFLPRGGVSTDTQYF	TGTGCCAGCAGTTTTCTTCCTAGAGGCGGGGTAAGCACAGATACGCAGTATTTT	TRBJ2-3	NA	TRBV27	NA
CASGQDLRHNEQFF	TGTGCTAGTGGACAAGACCTTAGGCACAATGAGCAGTTCTTC	TRBJ2-1	NA	TRBV12-5	NA
CASTRDSGNTIYF	TGTGCCAGCACCCGAGACTCTGGAAACACCATATATTTT	TRBJ1-3	NA	TRBV6-6	NA
CASSLTSGNTGELFF	TGCGCCAGCAGCTTGACTAGCGGGAACACCGGGGAGCTGTTTTTT	TRBJ2-2	TRBD2	TRBV5-1	NA
CASSRDGASGTDTQYF	TGTGCCAGCAGTCGCGACGGGGCCTCAGGAACAGATACGCAGTATTTT	TRBJ2-3	NA	TRBV28	NA
CASSLRSGTGQGYTF	TGTGCCAGTAGCCTCCGGTCCGGGACAGGGCAAGGCTACACCTTC	TRBJ1-2	TRBD1	TRBV19	NA
CASSPQNTGELFF	TGTGCCAGCAGTCCTCAGAACACCGGGGAGCTGTTTTTT	TRBJ2-2	NA	TRBV28	NA
CASKVRQGTNYGYTF	TGTGCCAGCAAAGTCCGACAGGGGACTAACTATGGCTACACCTTC	TRBJ1-2	TRBD1	TRBV27	NA
CAWSAQRNEKLFF	TGTGCCTGGAGTGCACAGCGGAATGAAAAACTGTTTTTT	TRBJ1-4	NA	TRBV30	few
CASRTSGGQETQYF	TGTGCCAGCAGGACTAGCGGGGGCCAGGAGACCCAGTACTTC	TRBJ2-5	TRBD2	TRBV7-2	NA
CASSTGGRGDYGYTF	TGTGCCAGCAGTACGGGGGGTAGGGGCGACTATGGCTACACCTTC	TRBJ1-2	NA	TRBV28	NA